This T cell receptor beta chain is from a study of OX40 agonist ivuxolimab in advanced cancers. Study overall: Patients were given ivuxolimab, an antibody that agonizes OX40 (CD134).

On this clone itself: Antigen: not known.

Study-wide results and limits: Average numbers of expanded clones were greater in CD8+ T cells than in CD4+. Undetermined was the antigen specificity of the expanded peripheral T cells.

V lost 1 base and J lost 5; bases outside the gene matches: 6. Looked up from germline, CDR1 is SGHNT and CDR2 is YYREEE (reference sequence). The CDR3 has 15 residues. Assay: immunoSEQ multiplex PCR; the TCRdb copy retains only in-frame clones and omits some. The sample holds 75,000 or so clones; 84% are singletons and the top ten take 20% to 25%. This chain uses TRBV5-4 with TRBJ2-7; TRBD2 agrees at 10 bases. The clonotype comes from an adult with an advanced solid tumor such as melanoma, head and neck, liver or kidney cancer. The sequencing here drew on CD4+ or CD8+ T cells sorted from blood, taken in a trial of the OX40 agonist ivuxolimab. CDR3 protein: CASSLTAGGLHEQYF. The DNA of the CDR3 is TGTGCCAGCAGCTTGACAGCGGGAGGGCTTCACGAGCAGTACTTC. Based on the CDR3 plus reference TRBV5-4 and TRBJ2-7, the full variable domain is ETGVTQSPTHLIKTRGQQVTLRCSSQSGHNTVSWYQQALGQGPQFIFQYYREEENGRGNFPPRFSGLQFPNYSSELNVNALELDDSALYLCASSLTAGGLHEQYFGPGTRLTVT.